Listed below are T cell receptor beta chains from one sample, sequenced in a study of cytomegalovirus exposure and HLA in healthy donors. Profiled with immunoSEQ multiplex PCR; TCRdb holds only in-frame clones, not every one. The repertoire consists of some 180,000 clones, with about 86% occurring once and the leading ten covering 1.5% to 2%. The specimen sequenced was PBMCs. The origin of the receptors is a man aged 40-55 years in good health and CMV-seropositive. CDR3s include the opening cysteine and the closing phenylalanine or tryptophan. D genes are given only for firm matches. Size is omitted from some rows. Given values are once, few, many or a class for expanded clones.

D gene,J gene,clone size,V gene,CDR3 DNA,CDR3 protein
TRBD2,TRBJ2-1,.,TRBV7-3,TGTGCCAGCAGCGCTCTAGCGGGGGCCTACAATGAGCAGTTCTTC,CASSALAGAYNEQFF
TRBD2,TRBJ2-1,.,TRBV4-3,TGCGCCAGCAGCCAACTAGCGGGCAACTCCTACAATGAGCAGTTCTTC,CASSQLAGNSYNEQFF
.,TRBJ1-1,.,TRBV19,TGTGCCAGTAGCCTCCTCCTCACAGGAAAAGCTTTCTTT,CASSLLLTGKAFF
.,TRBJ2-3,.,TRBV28,TGTGCCAGCAGGCACCGGGGGGCGCGAGGCACAGATACGCAGTATTTT,CASRHRGARGTDTQYF
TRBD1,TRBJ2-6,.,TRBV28,TGTGCCAGCAGTTTATTCCCTCCCGGGACAGCCTACTCTGGGGCCAACGTCCTGACTTTC,CASSLFPPGTAYSGANVLTF
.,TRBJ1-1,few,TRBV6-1,TGTGCCAGCCGTTCGAGGGCGCGGACTGAAGCTTTCTTT,CASRSRARTEAFF
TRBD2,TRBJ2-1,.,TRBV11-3,TGTGCCAGCAGCGGGGGACTAGGAGGGGATGAGCAGTTCTTC,CASSGGLGGDEQFF
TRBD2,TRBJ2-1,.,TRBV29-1,TGCAGCGTTGACCTACTAGCGGGAGGGGAGCAGTTCTTC,CSVDLLAGGEQFF
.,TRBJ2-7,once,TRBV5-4,TGTGCCAGCAGTCCTACTCCGGGCTCCTACGAGCAGTACTTC,CASSPTPGSYEQYF
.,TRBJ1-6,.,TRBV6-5,TGTGCCAGCAGTTACTCAGTGACAGAACCCATGGCCCTCCACTTT,CASSYSVTEPMALHF
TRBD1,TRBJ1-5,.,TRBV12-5,TGTGCTAGTTGGACAGGGATCAGCAATCAGCCCCAGCATTTT,CASWTGISNQPQHF
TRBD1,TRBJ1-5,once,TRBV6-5,TGTGCCAGCAGTCCCCGACAGGGCTGGAGGCCCCAGCATTTT,CASSPRQGWRPQHF
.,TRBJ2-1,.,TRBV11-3,TGTGCCAGCAGCCTACCGGGGGTCGGGGTCAACTACAATGAGCAGTTCTTC,CASSLPGVGVNYNEQFF
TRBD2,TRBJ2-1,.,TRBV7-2,TGTGCCAGCAGCTCATTAGCGGGAGGTGAGCAGTTCTTC,CASSSLAGGEQFF
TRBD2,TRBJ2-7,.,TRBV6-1,TGTGCCAGCAGAGAACTAGCGGGACCCTACGAGCAGTACTTC,CASRELAGPYEQYF
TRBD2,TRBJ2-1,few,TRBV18,TGTGCCAGCTCACCAGAGCGGGAAGCCTACAATGAGCAGTTCTTC,CASSPEREAYNEQFF
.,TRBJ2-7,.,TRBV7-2,TGTGCCAGCAGCAGGGGGACGGGGCCCGAGCAGTACTTC,CASSRGTGPEQYF
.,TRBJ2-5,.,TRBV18,TGTGCCAGCTCACCCAACGACGGGAGTGGAGAGACCCAGTACTTC,CASSPNDGSGETQYF
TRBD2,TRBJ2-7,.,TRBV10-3,TGTGCCATCAGTGAACCGGCGGGGGGTTTTTACGAGCAGTACTTC,CAISEPAGGFYEQYF
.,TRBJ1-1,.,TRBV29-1,TGCAGCGTCCTCCTCCTCCGGGGGGTGATGAACACTGAAGCTTTCTTT,CSVLLLRGVMNTEAFF
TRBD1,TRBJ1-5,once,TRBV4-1,TGCGCCAGCAGCCACAGACAGGGATCGGATCAGCCCCAGCATTTT,CASSHRQGSDQPQHF
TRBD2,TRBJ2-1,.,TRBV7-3,TGTGCCAGCAGCTTAACAGGCGGGGGGGTCGAGCAGTTCTTC,CASSLTGGGVEQFF
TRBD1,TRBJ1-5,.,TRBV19,TGTGCCAGTAGTATCCGGACAGGGGGTTTTAGCAATCAGCCCCAGCATTTT,CASSIRTGGFSNQPQHF
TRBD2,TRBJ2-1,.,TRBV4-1,TGCGCCAGCAGCCAAGGGAGCGGGAGGGATGAGCAGTTCTTC,CASSQGSGRDEQFF
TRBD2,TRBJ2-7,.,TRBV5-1,TGCGCCAGCAGCCCACCGACTAGCGGGAGGGCCTACGAGCAGTACTTC,CASSPPTSGRAYEQYF
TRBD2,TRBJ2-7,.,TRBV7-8,TGTGCCAGCACCGGGACTAGCGGGATATCCTACGAGCAGTACTTC,CASTGTSGISYEQYF
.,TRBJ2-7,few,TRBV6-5,TGTGCCAGCATGGGGGGACAGCTTACTTACGAGCAGTACTTC,CASMGGQLTYEQYF
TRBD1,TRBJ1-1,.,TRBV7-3,TGTGCCAGCAGCTCAACAGGGGAAGGGGGTGCTTTCTTT,CASSSTGEGGAFF
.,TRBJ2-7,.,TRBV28,TGTGCCAGCCGAACAGGAGTTTCCTACGAGCAGTACTTC,CASRTGVSYEQYF
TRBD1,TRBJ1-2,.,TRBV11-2,TGTGCCAGCAGCTTGACAGGGGATGGCTACACCTTC,CASSLTGDGYTF
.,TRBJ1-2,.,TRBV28,TGTGCCAGCAGTTACACCAACTATGGCTACACCTTC,CASSYTNYGYTF
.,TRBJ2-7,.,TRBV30,TGTGCCTGCCGAGGAGGGGGACAGCCAAGCTACGAGCAGTACTTC,CACRGGGQPSYEQYF
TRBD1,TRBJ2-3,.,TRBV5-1,TGCGCCAGCAGCGCCAGGACAGGGGGGAGGACAGATACGCAGTATTTT,CASSARTGGRTDTQYF
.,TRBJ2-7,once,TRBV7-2,TGTGCCAGCAGCCAAGGAAGGTCTAGGTACGAGCAGTACTTC,CASSQGRSRYEQYF
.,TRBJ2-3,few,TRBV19,TGTGCCATTTTGAGCGGGGACAACCATACTGTTCTAGATACGCAGTATTTT,CAILSGDNHTVLDTQYF
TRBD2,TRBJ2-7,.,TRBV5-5,TGTGCCAGCAGCTTGGTCGCTCTAGCGGGAAACGAGCAGTACTTC,CASSLVALAGNEQYF
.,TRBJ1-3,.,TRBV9,TGTGCCAGCAGCCCCCACCAGGGAACTGGAAACACCATATATTTT,CASSPHQGTGNTIYF
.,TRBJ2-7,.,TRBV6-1,TGTGCCAGCAGTGGGCGACAGGTGCCCTACGAGCAGTACTTC,CASSGRQVPYEQYF
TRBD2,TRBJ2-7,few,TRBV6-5,TGTGCCAGCAGTTCCCCGTGGGGACTAACAGGCCACGAGCAGTACTTC,CASSSPWGLTGHEQYF
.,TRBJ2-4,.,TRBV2,TGTGCCAGCAGTGGGGAAGGCCGAGCGGACTTC,CASSGEGRADF
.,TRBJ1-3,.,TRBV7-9,TGTGCCAGCAGCTTAGCGTTGCAGGGCGATGGAAACACCATATATTTT,CASSLALQGDGNTIYF
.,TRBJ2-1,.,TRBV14,TGTGCCAGCAGCCAAGATGTAGGGGATCTTTTCGATGAGCAGTTCTTC,CASSQDVGDLFDEQFF
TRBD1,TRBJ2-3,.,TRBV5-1,TGCGCCAGCAGCGAAGGACAGGGCGCAGATACGCAGTATTTT,CASSEGQGADTQYF
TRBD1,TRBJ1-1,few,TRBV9,TGTGCCAGCGCACAGGGGGGGAGCACTGAAGCTTTCTTT,CASAQGGSTEAFF
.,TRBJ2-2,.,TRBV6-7,TGTGCCAGCAGTTACAGGGCGTCAGGGGATCGAAATAACACCGGGGAGCTGTTTTTT,CASSYRASGDRNNTGELFF
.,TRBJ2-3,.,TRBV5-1,TGCGCCAGCAGCTTGGACGGGGTCAGCACAGATACGCAGTATTTT,CASSLDGVSTDTQYF
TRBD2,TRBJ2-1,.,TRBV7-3,TGTGCCAGCAGCGCCCTTGGCCCAGCGGGAGGGGGTGAGCAGTTCTTC,CASSALGPAGGGEQFF
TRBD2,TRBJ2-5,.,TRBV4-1,TGCGCCAGCAGCCAAAACGGGTGGACTAGCGGGGGAGTTGGGGAGACCCAGTACTTC,CASSQNGWTSGGVGETQYF
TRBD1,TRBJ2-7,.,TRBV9,TGTGCCAGCGGTAGGACAGGGGGGAGCTACGAGCAGTACTTC,CASGRTGGSYEQYF
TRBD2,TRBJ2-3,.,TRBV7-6,TGTGCCAGCAGCTTAGCGGCTAGCGGGACTTTCACAGATACGCAGTATTTT,CASSLAASGTFTDTQYF
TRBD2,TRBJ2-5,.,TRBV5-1,TGCGCCAGCAACGCGGGAGTTGGAGAGACCCAGTACTTC,CASNAGVGETQYF
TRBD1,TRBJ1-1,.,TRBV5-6,TGTGCCAGCAGCCCGACAGGGAGCACTGAAGCTTTCTTT,CASSPTGSTEAFF
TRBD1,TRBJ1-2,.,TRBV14,TGTGCCAGCAGCCTACAGGGGAGCTTCTATGGCTACACCTTC,CASSLQGSFYGYTF
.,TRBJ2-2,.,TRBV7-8,TGTGCCAGCAGCTTCCTGGGGAGTAACACCGGGGAGCTGTTTTTT,CASSFLGSNTGELFF
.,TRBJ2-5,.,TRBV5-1,TGCGCCAGCAGCTTGGCCTCGCCCGGGTGGGAGACCCAGTACTTC,CASSLASPGWETQYF